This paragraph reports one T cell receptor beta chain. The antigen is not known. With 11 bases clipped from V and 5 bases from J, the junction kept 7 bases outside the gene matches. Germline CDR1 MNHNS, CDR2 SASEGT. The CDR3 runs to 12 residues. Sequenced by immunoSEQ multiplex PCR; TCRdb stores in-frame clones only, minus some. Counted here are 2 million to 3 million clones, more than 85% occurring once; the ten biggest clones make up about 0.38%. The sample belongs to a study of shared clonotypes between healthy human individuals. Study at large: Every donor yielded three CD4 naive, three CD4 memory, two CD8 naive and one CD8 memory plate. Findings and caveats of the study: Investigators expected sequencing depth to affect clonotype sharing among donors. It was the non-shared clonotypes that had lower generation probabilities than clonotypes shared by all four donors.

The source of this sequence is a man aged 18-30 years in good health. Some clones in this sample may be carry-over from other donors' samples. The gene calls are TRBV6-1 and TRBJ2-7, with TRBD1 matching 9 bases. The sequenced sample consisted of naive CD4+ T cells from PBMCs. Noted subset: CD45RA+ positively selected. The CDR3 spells CAGRTGANEQYF. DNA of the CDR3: TGTGCCGGTCGGACAGGGGCTAACGAGCAGTACTTC.